The 4 T cell receptor beta chains reported below all come from one sample, sequenced in a study of identical twins. Each CDR3 protein is one row after TCRdb ran MiXCR on the 5' RACE reads. The data contain more than 1.5 million distinct CDR3 sequences, less than 40% of them singletons. The sample taken for sequencing was cord blood. These receptors originate from a newborn girl in good health.

The chain combines TRBV2 with TRBJ2-7; D perhaps matches TRBD1 (6 bases). The CDR3 has 14 amino acids. The ends were cut back, 4 bases at V and 7 bases at J, with 17 bases in the middle. From germline, CDR1 is SNHLY and CDR2 FYNNEI. The CDR3 region has the DNA TGTGCCAGCAGTGGACAGGTCTCCTACAATGAGCAGTACTTC. This translates into CASSGQVSYNEQYF.

V usage is TRBV27 and J usage is TRBJ2-7; tentative D call: TRBD1 (6 bases). V shed 0 bases and J shed 1 base, with 10 bases lying between them. The germline V gene encodes CDR1 MNHEY and CDR2 SMNVEV (reference sequence). The CDR3 sequence is 15 residues long. CDR3 region: CASSLSRQASYEQYF. CDR3 DNA sequence: TGTGCCAGCAGTTTATCCCGACAGGCTTCCTACGAGCAGTACTTC.

The chain carries TRBV19 and TRBJ2-7; 14 nucleotides align to TRBD2. The CDR3 has 18 amino acids. Trimming removed 6 bases from V and 6 bases from J; junction bases left unmatched: 16. The germline V gene encodes CDR1 LNHDA and CDR2 SQIVND (reference sequence). The CDR3 DNA sequence: TGTGCCAGTAGCATGGGGACTAGCGGGAGTGGGTTTCTACGCGAGCAGTACTTC. Translating gives CASSMGTSGSGFLREQYF.

The table lists this clonotype with a few counts. The J gene is TRBJ2-7, the V gene TRBV29-1, with D possibly being TRBD1 or TRBD2 (5 bases each). Germline lookup yields CDR1 SQVTM and CDR2 ANQGSEA. V was pared by 4 bases and J by 3 bases, with 13 bases between. This CDR3 region has 13 residues. CDR3 in amino acids: CSVGQGVGYEQYF. CDR3 DNA: TGCAGCGTTGGGCAGGGAGTAGGCTACGAGCAGTACTTC.